A selection of T cell receptor beta chains follows, all from one sample in a study of CD8+CD57+ T cells in acquired aplastic anemia. One entry per CDR3 protein, called by TCRdb with MiXCR from the reads. The sample includes around 200,000 distinct CDR3 sequences, roughly 45% of them seen just once. The sample comprised sorted CD4+, CD8+, or CD8+CD57+ T cells (not recorded which) from PBMCs. The receptor source for this set is a human donor with aplastic anemia. Each CDR3 is given with its conserved first and last residue. Each record gives: J gene, CDR3 length, clone size, V gene, D gene, CDR3 protein, CDR3 DNA. A D gene is named only where the DNA matches it firmly. Expanded clones get a size class; other rows say once, few or many, or leave the size out.

TRBJ1-1,13,NA,TRBV10-3,NA,CAISMTVNTEAFF,TGTGCCATCAGTATGACAGTAAACACTGAAGCTTTCTTT
TRBJ2-7,15,many,TRBV6-1,NA,CASSEVQTESYEQYF,TGTGCCAGCAGTGAGGTTCAGACAGAATCCTACGAGCAGTACTTC
TRBJ1-2,15,many,TRBV9,TRBD1,CASSATGTGDDGYTF,TGTGCCAGCAGCGCCACTGGGACAGGGGATGATGGCTACACCTTC
TRBJ2-5,11,many,TRBV12-3/TRBV12-4,NA,CASGGRETRYF,TGTGCCAGCGGAGGGCGAGAGACCCGGTACTTC
TRBJ1-4,15,NA,TRBV5-5,NA,CASSLDQGSLSKLFF,TGTGCCAGCAGCTTAGACCAGGGATCCCTGTCAAAACTGTTTTTT
TRBJ2-3,14,many,TRBV3-1,NA,CASSRNPRTDTQYF,TGTGCCAGCAGCCGGAACCCACGCACAGATACGCAGTATTTT
TRBJ2-1,14,NA,TRBV7-2,NA,CASRASQGNTQQFF,TGTGCCAGCAGAGCTAGCCAGGGGAACACGCAGCAGTTCTTC
TRBJ1-1,14,NA,TRBV19,TRBD1,CASSKGTENTEAFF,TGTGCCAGTAGTAAGGGGACAGAGAACACTGAAGCTTTCTTT
TRBJ2-5,16,many,TRBV25-1,TRBD1,CASSESTGTIQETQYF,TGTGCCAGCAGTGAATCGACAGGGACAATCCAAGAGACCCAGTACTTC
TRBJ2-7,16,many,TRBV25-1,NA,CASSELEQGTPVEQYF,TGTGCCAGCAGTGAATTAGAGCAGGGGACTCCGGTCGAGCAGTACTTC
TRBJ2-3,16,NA,TRBV25-1,NA,CASSYGWAAYTDTQYF,TGTGCCAGCAGTTACGGGTGGGCCGCGTACACAGATACGCAGTATTTT
TRBJ2-3,15,NA,TRBV10-3,TRBD2,CAISGGGTDTDTQYF,TGTGCCATCAGTGGGGGGGGGACGGACACAGATACGCAGTATTTT
TRBJ2-7,14,NA,TRBV3-1,TRBD1,CASSQEGGWYEQYF,TGTGCCAGCAGCCAAGAAGGGGGCTGGTACGAGCAGTACTTC
TRBJ1-6,12,few,TRBV19,NA,CASSMDLTPLHF,TGTGCCAGTAGTATGGACTTGACACCCCTCCACTTT
TRBJ1-2,15,many,TRBV7-2,TRBD1,CASSLVTGANYGYTF,TGTGCCAGCAGCTTAGTCACAGGGGCTAACTATGGCTACACCTTC
TRBJ2-7,15,many,TRBV9,NA,CASSAALEGEGEQYF,TGTGCCAGCAGCGCGGCGTTGGAGGGCGAGGGCGAGCAGTACTTC
TRBJ1-2,15,NA,TRBV11-1,NA,CASSPRSGFNYGYTF,TGCGCCAGCAGCCCCAGGTCAGGATTTAACTATGGCTACACCTTC
TRBJ2-7,17,NA,TRBV10-3,NA,CAISDPAPQDREYEQYF,TGTGCCATCAGTGACCCAGCCCCCCAGGACAGAGAGTACGAGCAGTACTTC
TRBJ1-5,18,NA,TRBV7-9,NA,CASSDGGGGQAWNQPQHF,TGTGCCAGCAGTGACGGGGGAGGGGGACAAGCGTGGAATCAGCCCCAGCATTTT
TRBJ2-5,14,NA,TRBV15,NA,CATSRDRVSETQYF,TGTGCCACCAGCAGAGACAGGGTGAGCGAGACCCAGTACTTC
TRBJ2-7,13,few,TRBV19,NA,CASSTGGHFEQYF,TGTGCCAGTAGTACCGGGGGACACTTCGAGCAGTACTTC
TRBJ2-7,13,NA,TRBV9,NA,CASSSPPTAEQYF,TGTGCCAGCAGCTCCCCCCCCACGGCCGAGCAGTACTTC
TRBJ1-5,13,many,TRBV2,NA,CASKRTGNQPQHF,TGTGCCAGCAAGAGGACAGGCAATCAGCCCCAGCATTTT
TRBJ2-7,18,NA,TRBV19,TRBD1,CASSPHGQGARGSYEQYF,TGTGCCAGTAGTCCCCATGGACAGGGGGCGCGGGGCTCCTACGAGCAGTACTTC
TRBJ2-3,14,few,TRBV29-1,NA,CSVGGQSSTDTQYF,TGCAGCGTTGGGGGGCAGTCTAGCACAGATACGCAGTATTTT
TRBJ2-7,13,many,TRBV20-1,NA,CSARDQGTDEQYF,TGCAGTGCTAGAGATCAGGGGACGGACGAGCAGTACTTC
TRBJ2-7,11,many,TRBV27,TRBD2,CASTSGGKQYF,TGTGCCAGCACCTCGGGAGGGAAGCAGTACTTC
TRBJ2-1,16,many,TRBV10-1,NA,CASSESWGGPESQQFF,TGCGCCAGCAGTGAGTCGTGGGGGGGGCCCGAAAGTCAGCAGTTCTTC
TRBJ2-3,15,NA,TRBV7-2,TRBD2,CASSIAGGTTDTQYF,TGTGCCAGTAGTATAGCGGGGGGTACAACAGATACGCAGTATTTT
TRBJ2-7,13,many,TRBV12-3/TRBV12-4,TRBD1,CASRRTGSNEQYF,TGTGCCAGCAGACGGACAGGGTCAAACGAGCAGTACTTC
TRBJ2-3,12,NA,TRBV20-1,NA,CSASGESDTQYF,TGCAGTGCCTCAGGGGAGTCAGATACGCAGTATTTT
TRBJ2-7,14,NA,TRBV10-3,TRBD1,CASRTGTGEREQYF,TGTGCCAGCAGAACCGGGACAGGGGAGCGCGAGCAGTACTTC
TRBJ1-1,13,many,TRBV10-3,TRBD1,CAISVQGDTEAFF,TGTGCCATCAGTGTGCAGGGGGACACTGAAGCTTTCTTT
TRBJ1-5,12,NA,TRBV6-2/TRBV6-3,NA,CASSERAQPQHF,TGTGCCAGCAGTGAACGTGCCCAGCCCCAGCATTTT
TRBJ2-1,15,NA,TRBV2,TRBD1,CASSPRGQANNEQFF,TGTGCCAGCTCACCCAGGGGGCAGGCAAACAATGAGCAGTTCTTC
TRBJ2-7,14,once,TRBV7-9,TRBD2,CASSLTSGYYEQYF,TGTGCCAGCAGCTTGACTAGCGGGTACTACGAGCAGTACTTC
TRBJ2-3,15,NA,TRBV2,NA,CASSDGRESTDTQYF,TGTGCCAGCAGTGATGGCAGGGAAAGCACAGATACGCAGTATTTT
TRBJ1-5,13,once,TRBV29-1,NA,CSSFGRADQPQHF,TGCAGCTCCTTTGGCAGGGCGGACCAGCCCCAGCATTTT
TRBJ1-2,14,once,TRBV7-9,NA,CASSSGQGARGYTF,TGTGCCAGCAGCTCAGGCCAAGGGGCGCGGGGCTACACCTTC
TRBJ2-4,16,NA,TRBV19,NA,CASSRGSGSAKNIQYF,TGTGCCAGTAGTCGTGGCAGCGGCTCGGCCAAAAACATTCAGTACTTC
TRBJ1-2,13,few,TRBV28,NA,CASRIGANYGYTF,TGTGCCAGCAGGATCGGAGCTAACTATGGCTACACCTTC
TRBJ2-3,14,NA,TRBV10-3,NA,CAISESTRGDTQYF,TGTGCCATCAGTGAGTCGACTAGAGGAGATACGCAGTATTTT
TRBJ2-7,16,many,TRBV5-8,NA,CASSLGVGDSSYEQYF,TGTGCCAGCAGCTTGGGAGTGGGCGACAGTTCCTACGAGCAGTACTTC
TRBJ2-7,15,many,TRBV20-1,TRBD2,CSVNPSGGSSYEQYF,TGCAGTGTAAACCCCAGCGGGGGAAGCTCCTACGAGCAGTACTTC
TRBJ2-7,16,once,TRBV7-2,NA,CASSLEGLSISYEQYF,TGTGCCAGCAGCTTAGAGGGACTCTCAATCTCCTACGAGCAGTACTTC
TRBJ2-3,12,once,TRBV20-1,NA,CSARDPGDTQYF,TGCAGTGCTAGAGATCCAGGCGATACGCAGTATTTT
TRBJ1-2,15,many,TRBV5-1,NA,CASSLGRGSGYGYTF,TGCGCCAGCAGCTTGGGTCGGGGTTCAGGCTATGGCTACACCTTC
TRBJ1-1,13,many,TRBV6-5,TRBD1,CASSPDRGGEAFF,TGTGCCAGCAGCCCTGACAGGGGAGGTGAAGCTTTCTTT
TRBJ2-7,15,NA,TRBV5-1,NA,CASSLSFGQFYEQYF,TGCGCCAGCAGCTTGAGTTTCGGACAGTTCTACGAGCAGTACTTC
TRBJ2-3,14,NA,TRBV15,NA,CATSTDGYTDTQYF,TGTGCCACCAGCACGGACGGTTACACAGATACGCAGTATTTT